Below, 25 T cell receptor beta chains from the same sample are listed, as sequenced in a study of T cells in localized non-small cell lung cancer. Measured with immunoSEQ multiplex PCR; TCRdb has only the in-frame clones, and not every one. Of more than 1,000 clones detected, roughly two fifths appear once; the ten largest clones hold approximately 8.7%. The specimen was lung tumor tissue, collected before any cancer treatment. Source of these receptors: a woman aged 35-70 years with stage I lung adenocarcinoma.

The V gene is TRBV29-1, the J gene TRBJ2-3; tentatively, D is TRBD2 (6 bases). V lost 4 bases to trimming and J lost 4 bases, with 15 bases between them. This CDR3 comprises 14 residues. Germline CDR1 SQVTM, CDR2 ANQGSEA. As DNA, the CDR3 is TGCAGCGTTGCCCCGGGAGCGAATGCAGATACGCAGTATTTT. It specifies CSVAPGANADTQYF.

This chain uses TRBV10-2 with TRBJ2-6; perhaps D is TRBD1 or TRBD2 (5 bases each). V lost 8 bases, J lost 0 bases, and 8 bases lay in between. Germline lookup yields CDR1 WSHSY and CDR2 SAAADI. The CDR3 consists of 14 residues. CDR3 nucleotide sequence: TGCGCCAGCCTGGGGGTCTCTGGGGCCAACGTCCTGACTTTC. Encoded protein: CASLGVSGANVLTF.

The rearrangement links TRBV30 to TRBJ2-2; 8 bases line up with TRBD2. Germline V CDR1 and CDR2: GTSNPN, SVGIG (reference sequence). CDR3 size: 14 residues. J gave up 6 bases and V 3 bases, and 6 bases lay outside the gene matches. The CDR3 bases are TGTGCCTGGAGAGGCACAGCGGGAGCCGGGGAGCTGTTTTTT. Translation gives CAWRGTAGAGELFF. The full variable domain, its missing parts supplied by reference TRBV30 and TRBJ2-2, is SQTIHQWPATLVQPVGSPLSLECTVEGTSNPNLYWYRQAAGRGLQLLFYSVGIGQISSEVPQNLSASRPQDRQFILSSKKLLLSDSGFYLCAWRGTAGAGELFFGEGSRLTVL.

In its sample, this clone is large (0.1 to 1%). The chain has TRBV9 and TRBJ1-1, with D perhaps matching TRBD1 (6 bases). V shed 5 bases and J shed 5 bases, with 19 bases lying between them. The CDR3 spans 15 residues. CDR1 and CDR2 (germline): SGDLS, YYNGEE. CDR3 bases: TGTGCCAGCAGTAGTCAAATACTCCAGGGGACTGAAGCTTTCTTT. It codes for CASSSQILQGTEAFF. Together with reference TRBV9 and TRBJ1-1, the CDR3 gives the full variable domain: DSGVTQTPKHLITATGQRVTLRCSPRSGDLSVYWYQQSLDQGLQFLIQYYNGEERAKGNILERFSAQQFPDLHSELNLSSLELGDSALYFCASSSQILQGTEAFFGQGTRLTVV.

This clone was observed a handful of times. The rearrangement links TRBV16 to TRBJ1-6, with 8 bases aligning to TRBD1. V lost 4 bases, J lost 7 bases, and 6 bases stayed unmatched. Germline V CDR1 and CDR2: KGHSY, FQNENV. The CDR3 has 15 amino acids. The CDR3 loop reads CASSPPDRVNSPLHF. The CDR3 DNA is TGTGCCAGCAGCCCTCCGGACAGGGTAAATTCACCCCTCCACTTT.

This clone was seen only once. The J gene is TRBJ1-2, the V gene TRBV14; D gene unclear. Germline CDR1 reads SGHDN; CDR2 reads FVKESK. CDR3 size: 15 residues. V lost 1 base, J lost 7 bases, and 16 bases lay in between. CDR3 sequence reads: CASSQVGLSGVGYTF. The CDR3 DNA is TGTGCCAGCAGCCAAGTGGGCCTCTCTGGGGTTGGCTACACCTTC.

The chain links TRBV9 to TRBJ2-3; D is possibly TRBD1 (6 bases). V gave up 4 bases and J gave up 0 bases, with 12 bases separating them. Germline lookup yields CDR1 SGDLS and CDR2 YYNGEE. This CDR3 spans 15 amino acids. In DNA form, the CDR3 reads TGTGCCAGCAGCCTCCGGACAGTTAGCACAGATACGCAGTATTTT. The encoded protein is CASSLRTVSTDTQYF.

The chain links TRBV18 to TRBJ1-3; D is ambiguous. CDR3 size: 16 residues. CDR1 is KGHSH and CDR2 is LQKENI in the germline V gene. V was clipped by 2 bases and J by 4 bases, with 15 bases between them. The CDR3 here is CASSPSRSSSGNTIYF. The CDR3 DNA reads TGTGCCAGCTCACCATCCCGCTCTTCCTCCGGAAACACCATATATTTT.

This clone was detected only a few times. The chain carries TRBV6-8 and TRBJ1-5; 8 nucleotides line up with TRBD1. Unmatched junction bases numbered 20, after V lost 6 bases and J lost 7 bases. The CDR3 length is 18 residues. Germline assignment: CDR1 MNHGY and CDR2 SAAAGT. The CDR3 is CASSPRLDRAFLGQPQHF. Written as DNA, the CDR3 is TGTGCCAGCAGCCCCCGGTTGGACAGGGCGTTTCTTGGACAGCCCCAGCATTTT.

The chain links TRBV9 to TRBJ2-2; D possibly corresponds to TRBD1 (5 bases). Germline CDR1 reads SGDLS; CDR2 reads YYNGEE. V lost 2 bases and J 7 bases, leaving 12 bases between the germline ends. CDR3 length equals 14 residues. The CDR3 here is CASSVAREGGELFF. CDR3 in DNA: TGTGCCAGCAGCGTGGCCAGGGAAGGCGGGGAGCTGTTTTTT.

This clone was detected only a few times. As DNA, the CDR3 is TGTGCCAGCAGTCAGAGGGGCGGGTACGAGCAGTACTTC. The encoded protein is CASSQRGGYEQYF. This chain connects TRBV6-8 to TRBJ2-7, with D possibly being TRBD1 or TRBD2 (5 bases each). V lost 5 bases to trimming and J lost 4 bases, with 12 bases between them. CDR3 length equals 13 residues. Germline lookup yields CDR1 MNHGY and CDR2 SAAAGT.

This clone is medium-sized (0.01 to 0.1%) in the sample. The CDR3 spells CASSLEVVETQYF. The CDR3 coding sequence is TGTGCCAGCAGCTTAGAAGTTGTAGAGACCCAGTACTTC. The chain recombines TRBV7-1 with TRBJ2-5; D call uncertain. TRBV7-1 counts as an open reading frame of uncertain function. V was pared by 4 bases and J by 4 bases, with 10 bases between. The CDR3 totals 13 residues.

This chain links TRBV19 with TRBJ1-2, with D tentatively TRBD1 (5 bases). The germline V gene encodes CDR1 LNHDA and CDR2 SQIVND (reference sequence). V was cut by 6 bases and J by 4 bases, with 15 bases left in between. The CDR3 contains 14 residues. The CDR3 spells CASSPPLGVYGYTF. The CDR3 nucleotides read TGTGCCAGTAGCCCCCCCCTGGGGGTCTATGGCTACACCTTC.

The J gene is TRBJ1-4, the V gene TRBV19; weak D call: TRBD1 (5 bases). This CDR3 spans 12 amino acids. CDR1 is LNHDA and CDR2 is SQIVND in the germline V gene (reference sequence). With 6 bases removed from V and 8 bases from J, the gap between germline ends came to 10 bases. The CDR3 reads CASSRVFEKLFF. Here the CDR3 DNA reads TGTGCCAGTAGCAGGGTGTTCGAAAAACTGTTTTTT. The whole variable domain, remainder taken from reference TRBV19 and TRBJ1-4, is DGGITQSPKYLFRKEGQNVTLSCEQNLNHDAMYWYRQDPGQGLRLIYYSQIVNDFQKGDIAEGYSVSREKKESFPLTVTSAQKNPTAFYLCASSRVFEKLFFGSGTQLSVL.

The chain joins TRBV19 to TRBJ2-1, with no clear D. The CDR3 is 17 amino acids. V was clipped by 4 bases and J by 8 bases, with 24 bases between them. The germline CDR1 and CDR2 sequences are LNHDA and SQIVND (reference sequence). The CDR3 protein is CASSNPLLLGTVDEQFF. The CDR3 DNA follows: TGTGCCAGTAGTAACCCCCTTTTGTTAGGAACTGTCGATGAGCAGTTCTTC.

The rearrangement uses TRBV19 and TRBJ1-3; no reliable D call. This CDR3 has 15 residues. Trimming pared 6 bases from V and 0 bases from J, leaving 12 bases between. The germline V gene has CDR1 LNHDA and CDR2 SQIVND (reference sequence). The CDR3 nucleotides are TGTGCCAGTAGCCAGGAAGAATACTCTGGAAACACCATATATTTT. This gives the protein CASSQEEYSGNTIYF.

V is TRBV19 and J is TRBJ1-4, with a weak D call TRBD1 (5 bases). This CDR3 spans 16 amino acids. V was trimmed by 6 bases and J by 5 bases, leaving 19 bases between them. CDR1 is LNHDA, CDR2 SQIVND, per germline (reference sequence). CDR3 in amino acids: CASRPYEGARNEKLFF. The CDR3 DNA sequence: TGTGCCAGTAGGCCTTATGAAGGGGCCAGGAATGAAAAACTGTTTTTT.

The V call is TRBV19, the J call TRBJ1-2; the match to TRBD1 covers 9 bases. The J segment lost 7 bases and the V segment lost 11 bases, leaving 14 bases of the junction unmatched. The CDR3 length is 14 residues. From germline, CDR1 is LNHDA and CDR2 SQIVND (reference sequence). As DNA, the CDR3 is TGTGCCGCCAGACCCTTACAGGGGGCTATTGGCTACACCTTC. The encoded protein is CAARPLQGAIGYTF.

The chain has TRBV19 and TRBJ2-1, with 8 positions matching TRBD1. The V gene's germline CDR1 is LNHDA and CDR2 SQIVND (reference sequence). V was clipped by 5 bases and J by 4 bases; unmatched bases: 7. The CDR3 runs to 15 residues. The CDR3 DNA reads TGTGCCAGTAGTGCCGCGGACAGGGCATACAATGAGCAGTTCTTC. Protein: CASSAADRAYNEQFF.

Only a few counts were recorded for this clone. The gene calls are TRBV4-1 and TRBJ2-5; 7 positions match TRBD1. V shed 4 bases, J shed 5 bases, and the junction held 13 bases outside the gene matches. This CDR3 has 16 amino acids. Germline assignment: CDR1 MGHRA and CDR2 YSYEKL. The CDR3 sequence: CASSLSQTGVGETQYF. Written as DNA, the CDR3 is TGCGCCAGCAGCCTCTCTCAAACAGGGGTCGGGGAGACCCAGTACTTC.

By share of the sample, this clone is hyperexpanded. The chain carries TRBV23-1 and TRBJ2-3; unclear D gene. TRBV23-1 is recorded as an ORF, its role being uncertain. The length of the CDR3 is 16 residues. The V end lost 1 base, the J end lost 0 bases, and 11 bases lay between the germline ends. This CDR3 is CASSQWAGPSTDTQYF. The CDR3 nucleotides are TGCGCCAGCAGTCAATGGGCCGGACCTAGCACAGATACGCAGTATTTT.

The chain links TRBV30 to TRBJ1-3; D gene unclear. CDR3 size: 15 residues. V lost 4 bases and J 0 bases, leaving 13 bases between the germline ends. Germline V gene lookup returns CDR1 GTSNPN and CDR2 SVGIG (reference sequence). The DNA for the CDR3 is TGTGCCTGGACTAAACACAGTCGCTCTGGAAACACCATATATTTT. It translates to CAWTKHSRSGNTIYF.

This clone is categorized as medium-sized. The chain links TRBV11-3 to TRBJ2-7, with D possibly matching TRBD2 (5 bases). Germline assignment: CDR1 SGHNT and CDR2 YENEEA. The CDR3 consists of 15 residues. Trimming shortened V by 7 bases and J by 4 bases, and 20 bases separated the two germline ends. DNA of the CDR3: TGTGCCAGCATCCGCGGGTGGCCCAAATCGTACGAGCAGTACTTC. Amino acid sequence: CASIRGWPKSYEQYF.

The chain links TRBV12-5 to TRBJ1-3, with D perhaps matching TRBD1 (5 bases). The V gene's germline CDR1 is LGHNT and CDR2 FRNRAP. Trimming stripped 0 bases from V and 6 bases from J, with 18 bases between. The CDR3 spans 17 residues. In nucleotides, the CDR3 is TGTGCTAGTGGTTTGGTTGAGGGCAGGGTGTATGAAAACACCATATATTTT. Encoded protein: CASGLVEGRVYENTIYF.

This clone is judged large. V gene TRBV6-8 combines with J gene TRBJ1-5; maybe TRBD1 (6 bases). V was trimmed by 0 bases and J by 6 bases, leaving 9 bases between them. The length of the CDR3 is 14 residues. Germline V gives CDR1 MNHGY, CDR2 SAAAGT. This CDR3 is CASSYSRGGQPQHF. The CDR3 region has the DNA TGTGCCAGCAGTTACTCGAGAGGGGGTCAGCCCCAGCATTTT.